This TCR beta chain was sequenced during a study of cytomegalovirus exposure and HLA in healthy donors (dated by TCRdb to the late 2010s). At the level of the whole study: An earlier analysis of some 620 of the donors reported 276 Gb of sequence data and 100 million to 120 million unique TCR beta sequences obtained from about 179 million T cells. An early release covering roughly 600 HLA-typed donors comprised approximately 290 gigabases of sequencing data and 65 million to 100 million unique TCR sequences. Of the roughly 400 genotyped donors, less than 90% were placed in the genetic ancestry cluster associated with self-reported Caucasian donors. The study aimed to test whether signatures of past pathogen exposure could be identified by cataloging public T cell receptors. Using immunosequencing, the study profiled T cell repertoires from about 650 subjects and related those repertoires to cytomegalovirus serostatus. Besides the first cohort of about 730 subjects, a separate validation cohort made up of 90 to 150 different subjects was used. To predict cytomegalovirus infection status, the study combined high-throughput TCR immunosequencing, statistical association of individual TCRs with disease status, and machine learning. A later analysis re-examined previously published TCR beta repertoires from 610 or so donors and added high-resolution HLA genotyping to investigate patterns of TCR occurrence. In the later analysis, no new phenotypic data were used to find candidate immune exposures; instead, reliance was placed on TCR beta sequences and their occurrence across donors. An earlier analysis of about 620 of the donors applied high-throughput TCR beta sequencing to assess whether each TCR beta V gene segment acted as functional or pseudogenic. Donor age, sex, ethnicity and CMV serostatus were compiled together with the repertoire data. A later genetic analysis took genome-wide SNP genotypes for 398 of the 666 donors and used that subset as a discovery cohort. All discovery cohort repertoires had been generated using a single sequencing platform. HLA typing covered class I and class II loci at four-digit resolution. Typing coverage differed by locus: A, B, C, DRB1 and DQB1 were typed in roughly 629-630 donors, DQA1 in approximately 520, DPA1 in around 610, and DPB1 in 450 to 490. Four or five DR-DQ haplotypes were treated as single units for association and clustering because of strong linkage in the cohort. Among 300 to 450 genotyped donors of the cohort, an average of around 240,000 unique TCR beta nucleotide sequences were sequenced per donor, around 20% of them non-productive. Findings and caveats that apply to the study as a whole: Strong co-occurrence of HLA alleles, especially DR and DQ, made assigning TCR associations to individual alleles difficult. Specific HLA alleles were associated with around 18,000 TCR beta sequences at a false discovery rate of 0.05 in a later analysis. The cohort was sequenced for TCR beta chains only, and without alpha or paired-chain data the features that could be detected were limited. A later analysis found that HLA-associated TCR beta chains were more clonally expanded and had lower generation probabilities than equally common non-associated chains. Some IMGT-functional V segments, including TRBV6-2 and TRBV6-3, could not be distinguished by the 87-base-pair reads and were therefore excluded. Several of the top co-occurrence clusters appeared to be linked to parvovirus B19, influenza, CMV and Epstein-Barr virus, according to a later analysis. Because some donors lacked HLA typing at each locus, the association tests relied only on the typed subset. According to a later genetic analysis, donors in an Asian-associated ancestry cluster had fewer N-insertions in productive TCRs than the approximately 630-donor mean. While some public TCRs were present in many individuals, most TCR sequences turned up only very rarely across donors. A later analysis found that most CMV-associated TCR beta chains appeared HLA-restricted, with HLA associations seemingly driven largely by CMV exposure. A further reported finding was that TCR beta sequences accurately predicted the HLA-A and HLA-B alleles for most subjects in the first cohort. Broadly in line with IMGT annotations, most TCR beta V segments showed up in productive rearrangements about 87% or about 30% of the time in an earlier analysis of 450 to 600 of the donors. The presence/absence analyses assumed that sequencing depth was roughly uniform across donors, and that assumption may not be true. The classifier was reported to diagnose cytomegalovirus status with high specificity and sensitivity in both the original and validation cohorts. Because counts were too low, around 17 rarely observed V segments, including chromosome 9 orphons, were left out of the earlier analysis of 500 to 750 of the donors. Linkage disequilibrium might explain the correlated functional status among segregating V segments, but an unknown experimental factor could not be excluded. A cluster of highly shared sequence variants was judged likely to be a technical artifact of the sequencing pipeline. The authors suggested that the approach could potentially be extended to other disease states and immunological phenotypes. A total of fewer than 200 TCR beta chains were listed by the study as associated with cytomegalovirus. For the cohort, immune exposure information was limited to CMV serostatus. In vitro tests confirmed that a few of the cytomegalovirus-associated TCR beta chains recognize cytomegalovirus antigens. A later analysis found that TCR association rates varied across HLA loci, with DRB1 alleles showing the most associated TCRs and HLA-C alleles the fewest. In a later genetic analysis, a missense DCLRE1C variant was associated with V-gene and J-gene trimming of TCR beta chains, and the association was replicated in an independent cohort.

In its sample, this clone was seen once. Its antigen remains undetermined. No quality values exist for individual bases; no much larger clone is one base distant. The library was prepared using the immunoSEQ multiplex PCR assay. A mixture of 60 forward primers for TCR Vbeta segments and 13 reverse primers for TCR Jbeta segments was used in the multiplex PCR. Amplification of the CDR3 region of rearranged TCR beta genes was performed with a multiplex PCR assay on genomic DNA. On the Illumina HiSeq System, the amplified TCR beta libraries were sequenced as 87-base-pair reads. The paper's data handling went like this. A later analysis tallied about 77 million unique TCR beta chains across the 666 repertoires, and around 12 million of those chains were shared by two or more donors. Raw reads were error-corrected and collapsed into unique sequences by a nearest-neighbor algorithm in which closely related sequences were merged to remove PCR and sequencing errors. V, D and J gene segments were assigned by aligning CDR3 sequences to IMGT reference sequences. For a sequence to be retained, a match of at least six nucleotides was required to both a V gene segment and a J gene segment. Rearrangements were called productive when the CDR3 lacked stop codons and stayed in frame with V and J; all others were non-productive. Following IMGT convention, CDR3 was defined as the stretch from the second conserved V-encoded cysteine to the conserved J-encoded phenylalanine. In an earlier analysis of around 640 of the donors, sequences lacking an unambiguous match to a single V gene segment were excluded. An earlier analysis of a few hundred of the donors classified V segments as functional when productive rearrangements were above 56.7% and as segregating when the standard deviation between donors was above 5%. To diagnose cytomegalovirus status from the catalog of TCR beta chain sequences, a statistical classification framework was built. A later analysis assigned V and J genes by comparing TCR nucleotide sequences with IMGT/GENE-DB human TR gene sequences. The TCRdist pipeline was used in a later analysis to assign CDR3 sequences and most-parsimonious VDJ recombination scenarios. In a later analysis, each TCR beta chain was defined by its CDR3 amino acid sequence together with its V-gene family, and reads lacking a unique V-gene family were excluded. As a way to deal with suspected cross-contamination and a sequencing artifact, a later analysis dropped 640 or so nucleotide sequences that were highly shared and had low generation probability. For each public chain, a later analysis derived a clonal expansion index from normalized ranks of inferred template counts within each repertoire. In a later analysis, generation probabilities were computed with a VDJ recombination model fitted to out-of-frame rearrangements, and the resulting probabilities were checked against IGoR. Hypergeometric tests were used in a later analysis to score TCR-TCR, TCR-HLA and TCR-CMV co-occurrence, with a repertoire-size bias correction applied to the TCR pairs. A later analysis estimated false discovery rates by permuting HLA or CMV assignments 20 times. In a later analysis, co-occurring TCRs were grouped using DBSCAN, with TCRdist sequence similarity added in when clustering inside HLA-allele-positive subsets. Repertoires with fewer than 30,000 or more than 120,000 public chains, plus five repertoires with anomalous nucleotide sharing, were excluded from co-occurrence clustering. Entries here come from immuneACCESS through TCRdb and include only in-frame sequences with V and J called. Some clones fail to appear in such tables; in the studies checked, an unresolved V gene covers under half of the shortfall, and the cause of the remainder is unknown. The V and J calls and clone size come from that table; D and trimming were worked out from the DNA. Present in this sample are 100,000 to 150,000 clones, 60% to 85% of which were seen just once. Of the sample, around 3.6% falls within the top ten clones.

The cohort consisted of more than 650 healthy bone marrow donors. All cohort members were sampled while nominally healthy, although unrecorded immune exposures were likely present. The donor was CMV seronegative and was included in the group of several hundred seronegative cohort members. A peripheral blood sample was provided by each donor, and peripheral blood mononuclear cells were used for TCR beta sequencing. The Qiagen DNeasy Blood Extraction Kit was used to extract genomic DNA from the blood cell samples. CDR1 SGHTA and CDR2 FQGTGA are derived from the germline V gene. V lost 3 bases and J lost 2 bases; the stretch between them is 10 bases long. Including the terminal cysteine and phenylalanine, the CDR3 comprises 15 residues. This entry keeps only the CDR3 DNA: 45 bases, framed from base 1.

Sequenced material: PBMCs. In this chain, TRBV7-3 is recombined with TRBJ2-2; 6 matching bases give a weak D call of TRBD2. This TCR was sampled from a man aged 25 to 40 in good health and CMV-seronegative. The sequenced DNA: TGTGCCAGCAGCTTGGGCGGGGCAAACACCGGGGAGCTGTTTTTT. It translates to CASSLGGANTGELFF.